The present TCR beta chain was sequenced within a study of post-analysis software for immune sequencing data. Study at large: Secondary progressive, relapsing-remitting and progressive-relapsing multiple sclerosis were among the included disease courses.

The CDR3 loop spans 15 amino acids. Germline assignment: CDR1 DFQATT and CDR2 SNEGSKA (reference sequence). Trimming removed 6 bases at V and 2 bases at J, with 17 bases between. Study-level findings and limits: Normalized Chao1 diversity in multiple sclerosis patients fell significantly below that of controls. Same-batch preparations were strongly co-clustered by F measure. Roughly five TRBV segments appeared more often in patients than in controls, and TRBV5-6, TRBV5-1 and TRBV20-1 were among these.

Unique molecular identifiers featured in each of the TCR beta cDNA libraries. TCRdb ran MiXCR on the PCR reads and lists one entry per CDR3 protein. The top ten hold about 12% of the sample, which has some 450,000 distinct CDR3 sequences, 45% seen once. In this sample, this clonotype turned up a few times. Its target is unknown. This sequence originates from a girl aged 10-17 years with multiple sclerosis. Sequenced input: blood. This rearrangement joins TRBV20-1 to TRBJ2-1; either TRBD1 or TRBD2 may fit D (5 bases each). CDR3 nucleotides: TGCAGTGCAGGGACCCAGGGCAGGACCTACAATGAGCAGTTCTTC. Translated, it gives CSAGTQGRTYNEQFF.